This T cell receptor (beta chain) was documented in a study of OX40 agonist ivuxolimab in advanced cancers. Study summary: Ivuxolimab was administered intravenously to patients at 0.01 to 10 mg/kg every 2 weeks. Dose-escalation patients were diagnosed with hepatocellular carcinoma, melanoma, renal cell cancer or head and neck cancer. Males comprised 82.7% of the group, whose mean age was 60 years (range roughly 23 to 90). The eligibility criteria allowed prior anti-PD-1, anti-PD-L1 or anti-CTLA-4 therapy, and 30% to 40% had some.

Data came from immunoSEQ multiplex PCR; TCRdb stores just in-frame clones and leaves some out. In the table there are about 48,000 clones, around 89% of which are singletons. Per the germline V gene, CDR1 is MDHEN and CDR2 is SYDVKM. This CDR3 is built from 18 residues. Unmatched junction bases numbered 12, after V lost 2 bases and J lost 0 bases. The chain recombines TRBV28 with TRBJ1-2, with 7 positions matching TRBD1. This receptor was taken from an adult with an advanced solid tumor such as melanoma, head and neck, liver or kidney cancer. Sequencing was performed on CD4+ or CD8+ T cells sorted from blood, taken in a trial of the OX40 agonist ivuxolimab. The CDR3 nucleotides read TGTGCCAGCAGTTTACAGGAACTGCACAGGGGATCTAACTATGGCTACACCTTC. Translated, it gives CASSLQELHRGSNYGYTF.